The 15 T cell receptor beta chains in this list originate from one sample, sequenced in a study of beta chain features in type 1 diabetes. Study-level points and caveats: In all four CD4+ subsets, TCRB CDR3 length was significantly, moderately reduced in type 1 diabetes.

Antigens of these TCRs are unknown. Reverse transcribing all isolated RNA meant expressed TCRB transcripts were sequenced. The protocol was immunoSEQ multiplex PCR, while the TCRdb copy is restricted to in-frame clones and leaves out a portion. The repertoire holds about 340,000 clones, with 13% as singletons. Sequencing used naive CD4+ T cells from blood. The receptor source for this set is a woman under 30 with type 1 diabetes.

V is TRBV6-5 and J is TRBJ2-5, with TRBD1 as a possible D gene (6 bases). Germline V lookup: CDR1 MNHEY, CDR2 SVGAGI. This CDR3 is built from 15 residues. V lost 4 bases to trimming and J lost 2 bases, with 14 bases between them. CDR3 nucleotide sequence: TGTGCCAGCAGTTCGCCGAAAACAGGGCAAGAGACCCAGTACTTC. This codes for CASSSPKTGQETQYF.

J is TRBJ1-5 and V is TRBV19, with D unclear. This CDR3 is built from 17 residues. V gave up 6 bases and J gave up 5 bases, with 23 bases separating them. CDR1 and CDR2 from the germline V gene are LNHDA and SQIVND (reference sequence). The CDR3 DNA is TGTGCCAGTAGCCCCGCCGGCGGGCGGACGATTTATCAGCCCCAGCATTTT. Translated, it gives CASSPAGGRTIYQPQHF.

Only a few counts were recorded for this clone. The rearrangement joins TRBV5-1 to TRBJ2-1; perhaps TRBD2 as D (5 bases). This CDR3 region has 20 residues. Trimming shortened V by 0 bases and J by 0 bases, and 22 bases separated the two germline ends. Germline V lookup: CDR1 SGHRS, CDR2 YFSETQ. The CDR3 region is CASSLAWDSASPRSYNEQFF. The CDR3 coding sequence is TGCGCCAGCAGCTTGGCCTGGGATAGCGCCAGTCCTCGCTCCTACAATGAGCAGTTCTTC.

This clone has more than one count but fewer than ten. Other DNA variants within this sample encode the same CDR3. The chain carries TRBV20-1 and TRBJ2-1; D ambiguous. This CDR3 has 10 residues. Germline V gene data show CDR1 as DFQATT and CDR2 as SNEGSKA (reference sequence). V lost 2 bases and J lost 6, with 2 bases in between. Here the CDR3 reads CSARLNEQFF. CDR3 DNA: TGCAGTGCTAGACTCAATGAGCAGTTCTTC.

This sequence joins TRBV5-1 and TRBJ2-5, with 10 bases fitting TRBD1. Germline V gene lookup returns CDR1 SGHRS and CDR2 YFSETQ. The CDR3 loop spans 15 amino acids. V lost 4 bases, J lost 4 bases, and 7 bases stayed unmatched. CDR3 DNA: TGCGCCAGCAGCCCCCGGACAGGGGGAGGAGAGACCCAGTACTTC. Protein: CASSPRTGGGETQYF.

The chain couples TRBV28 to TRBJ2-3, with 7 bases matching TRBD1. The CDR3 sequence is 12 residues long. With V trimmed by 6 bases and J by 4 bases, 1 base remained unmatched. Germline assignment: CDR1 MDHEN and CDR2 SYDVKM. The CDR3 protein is CASRTGSDTQYF. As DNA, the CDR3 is TGTGCCAGCAGGACAGGGTCAGATACGCAGTATTTT.

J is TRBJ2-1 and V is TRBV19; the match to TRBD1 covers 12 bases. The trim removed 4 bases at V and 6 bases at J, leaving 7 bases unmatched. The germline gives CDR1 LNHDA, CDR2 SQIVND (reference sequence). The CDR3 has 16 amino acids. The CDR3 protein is CASSTPGQGARNEQFF. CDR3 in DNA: TGTGCCAGTAGTACCCCGGGACAGGGGGCGCGCAATGAGCAGTTCTTC.

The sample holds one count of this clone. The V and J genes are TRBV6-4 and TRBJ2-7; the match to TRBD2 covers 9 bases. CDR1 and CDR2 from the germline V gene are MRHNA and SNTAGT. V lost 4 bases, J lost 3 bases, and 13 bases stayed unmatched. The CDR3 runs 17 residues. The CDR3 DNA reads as TGTGCCAGCAGTGTCGGTCTAGCGGGAAGAGGGGGCTACGAGCAGTACGTC. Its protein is CASSVGLAGRGGYEQYV.

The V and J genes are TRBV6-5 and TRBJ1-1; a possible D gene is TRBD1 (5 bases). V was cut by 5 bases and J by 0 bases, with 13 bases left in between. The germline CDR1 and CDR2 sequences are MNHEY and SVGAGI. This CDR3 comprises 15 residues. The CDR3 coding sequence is TGTGCCAGCAGTAGTGGTACAGGTTTGAACACTGAAGCTTTCTTT. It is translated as CASSSGTGLNTEAFF.

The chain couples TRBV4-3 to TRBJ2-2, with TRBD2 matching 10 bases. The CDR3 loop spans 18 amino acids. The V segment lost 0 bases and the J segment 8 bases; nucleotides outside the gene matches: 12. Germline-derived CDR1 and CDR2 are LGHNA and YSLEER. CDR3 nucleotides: TGCGCCAGCAGCCAAGATCCCATTAGCGGGAGGTCGGGAGGGGAGCTGTTTTTT. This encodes CASSQDPISGRSGGELFF.

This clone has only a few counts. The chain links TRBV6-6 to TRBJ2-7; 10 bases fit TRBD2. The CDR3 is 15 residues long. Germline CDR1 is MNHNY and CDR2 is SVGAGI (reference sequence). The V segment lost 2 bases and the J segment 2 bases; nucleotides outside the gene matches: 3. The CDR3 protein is CASSYGTSGTYEQYV. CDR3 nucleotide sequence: TGTGCCAGCAGTTACGGTACTAGCGGGACCTACGAGCAGTACGTC.

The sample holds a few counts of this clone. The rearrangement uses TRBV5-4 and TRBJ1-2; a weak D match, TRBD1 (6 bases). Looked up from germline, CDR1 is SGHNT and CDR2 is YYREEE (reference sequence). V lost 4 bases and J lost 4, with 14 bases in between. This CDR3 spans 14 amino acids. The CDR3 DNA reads TGTGCCAGCAGCCGCATGACAGGAGGCTATGGCTACACCTTC. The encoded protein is CASSRMTGGYGYTF. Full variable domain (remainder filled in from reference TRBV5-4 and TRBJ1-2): ETGVTQSPTHLIKTRGQQVTLRCSSQSGHNTVSWYQQALGQGPQFIFQYYREEENGRGNFPPRFSGLQFPNYSSELNVNALELDDSALYLCASSRMTGGYGYTFGSGTRLTVV.

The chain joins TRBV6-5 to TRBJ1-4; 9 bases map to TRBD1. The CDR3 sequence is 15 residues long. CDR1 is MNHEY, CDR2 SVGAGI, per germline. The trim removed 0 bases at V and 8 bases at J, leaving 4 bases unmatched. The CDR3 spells CASSYSWGQGEKLFF. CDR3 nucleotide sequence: TGTGCCAGCAGTTACTCCTGGGGACAGGGCGAAAAACTGTTTTTT.

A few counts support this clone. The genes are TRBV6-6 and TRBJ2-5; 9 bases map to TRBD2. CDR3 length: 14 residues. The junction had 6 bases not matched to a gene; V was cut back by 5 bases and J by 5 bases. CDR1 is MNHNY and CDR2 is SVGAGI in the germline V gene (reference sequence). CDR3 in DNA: TGTGCCAGCAGTGAGGGACTAGCTTCGGAGACCCAGTACTTC. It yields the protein CASSEGLASETQYF.

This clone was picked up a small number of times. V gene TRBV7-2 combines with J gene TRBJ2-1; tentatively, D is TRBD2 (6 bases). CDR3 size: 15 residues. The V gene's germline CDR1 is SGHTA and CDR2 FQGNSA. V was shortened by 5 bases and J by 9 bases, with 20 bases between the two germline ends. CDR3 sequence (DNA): TGTGCCAGCAGCCCGTGGAGGGAACGTTCCAGTGAGCAGTTCTTC. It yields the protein CASSPWRERSSEQFF.